This TCR beta chain was found in a study of blood T cell repertoires in COVID-19. Libraries were prepared by immunoSEQ multiplex PCR; TCRdb keeps only in-frame clonotypes and omits some of them. The profile covers over 140,000 clones, with almost 80% appearing a single time and over 2.5% taken by the ten largest. V was pared by 3 bases and J by 7 bases, with 12 bases between. CDR1 KGHDR and CDR2 SFDVKD come from the germline V gene. The CDR3 consists of 14 residues. Ages ranged from about 18 to 89 years, with residence in 24 US areas. V usage is TRBV24-1 and J usage is TRBJ2-1; TRBD2 might be the D (6 bases). The sequenced sample consisted of PBMCs or T cells enriched from blood (not recorded which). This TCR was sampled from a woman aged 45-59 years who had recovered from COVID-19. The CDR3 loop reads CATSDPGGGNEQFF. The CDR3 nucleotides read TGTGCCACCAGTGATCCCGGTGGGGGGAATGAGCAGTTCTTC.